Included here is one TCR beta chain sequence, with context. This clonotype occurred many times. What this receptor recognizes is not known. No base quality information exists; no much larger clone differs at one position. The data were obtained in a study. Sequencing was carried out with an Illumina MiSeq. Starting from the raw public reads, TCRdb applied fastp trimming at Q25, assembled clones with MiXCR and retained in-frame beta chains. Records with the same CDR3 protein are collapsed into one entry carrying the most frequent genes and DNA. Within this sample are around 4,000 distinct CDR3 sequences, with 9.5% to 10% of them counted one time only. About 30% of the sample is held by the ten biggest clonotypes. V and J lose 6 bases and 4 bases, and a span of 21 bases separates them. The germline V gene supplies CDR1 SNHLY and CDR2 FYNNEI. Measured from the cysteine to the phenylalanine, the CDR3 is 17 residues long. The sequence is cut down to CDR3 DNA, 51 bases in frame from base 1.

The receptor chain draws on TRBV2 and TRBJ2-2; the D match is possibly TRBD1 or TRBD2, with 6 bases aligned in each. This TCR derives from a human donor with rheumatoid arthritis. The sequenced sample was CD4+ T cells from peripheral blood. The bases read TGTGCCAGCAGGCGGAAGGGGGGTCCCTTAGCCACCGGGGAGCTGTTTTTT. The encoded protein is CASRRKGGPLATGELFF. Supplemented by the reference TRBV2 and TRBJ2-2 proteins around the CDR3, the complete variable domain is EPEVTQTPSHQVTQMGQEVILRCVPISNHLYFYWYRQILGQKVEFLVSFYNNEISEKSEIFDDQFSVERPDGSNFTLKIRSTKLEDSAMYFCASRRKGGPLATGELFFGEGSRLTVL.